A single sample gave rise to the 13 T cell receptor beta chains below, sequenced in a study of cytomegalovirus exposure and HLA in healthy donors. PCR used 60 Vbeta primers and 13 Jbeta primers. Repertoires were generated with immunoSEQ multiplex PCR, while TCRdb's copy carries only in-frame clones and drops some. The sample shows 150,000 to 200,000 clones, 79% of them seen only once. Sequenced sample: PBMCs. These receptors all come from a woman in her 30s in good health and CMV-seropositive.

CDR3 region: CAGQAPGNTIYF. The DNA for the CDR3 is TGTGCCGGACAGGCACCTGGAAACACCATATATTTT. The chain has TRBV6-1 and TRBJ1-3, with 7 bases fitting TRBD1. This CDR3 is 12 amino acids long. V trimming: 11 bases; J trimming: 2 bases; junction bases outside the gene matches: 3. In germline, CDR1 is MNHNS, CDR2 SASEGT.

The chain couples TRBV7-6 to TRBJ2-7, with D possibly matching TRBD2 (6 bases). The CDR3 covers 14 residues. With 5 bases removed from V and 2 bases from J, the gap between germline ends came to 13 bases. CDR1 is SGHVS and CDR2 is FNYEAQ in the germline V gene. The CDR3 sequence: CASSPFGGTYEQYF. The CDR3 DNA reads as TGTGCCAGCAGCCCATTTGGGGGGACCTACGAGCAGTACTTC.

J is TRBJ1-2 and V is TRBV7-2, with TRBD1 matching 7 bases. Germline CDR1 is SGHTA and CDR2 is FQGNSA. Losses at the gene ends were 1 base for V and 0 bases for J; bases not matched to a gene: 8. The CDR3 spans 17 residues. CDR3 in amino acids: CASSLVGRGVTNYGYTF. CDR3 in DNA: TGTGCCAGCAGCTTAGTCGGCAGGGGGGTCACTAACTATGGCTACACCTTC.

The table lists this clone with a few counts. This chain uses TRBV4-3 with TRBJ1-1, with D perhaps TRBD1 (5 bases). CDR1 and CDR2 from the germline V gene are LGHNA and YSLEER. V was pared by 0 bases and J by 1 base, with 9 bases between. This CDR3 contains 15 residues. The CDR3 reads CASSQDRQQNTEAFF. CDR3 bases: TGCGCCAGCAGCCAAGATCGACAGCAGAACACTGAAGCTTTCTTT.

The CDR3 bases are TGTGCCAGCAGTGACGGGGACTTGAGGGGCTACACCTTC. This sequence encodes CASSDGDLRGYTF. The V and J genes are TRBV25-1 and TRBJ1-2; the D gene is possibly TRBD1 (5 bases). The V end lost 3 bases, the J end lost 8 bases, and 13 bases lay between the germline ends. The germline gives CDR1 MGHDK, CDR2 SYGVNS. This CDR3 spans 13 amino acids.

The rearrangement joins TRBV7-6 to TRBJ1-2, with D perhaps matching TRBD1 (6 bases). Germline V CDR1 and CDR2: SGHVS, FNYEAQ. V was trimmed by 4 bases and J by 6 bases, leaving 15 bases between them. The CDR3 is 14 residues long. CDR3 residues: CASSSGTFSNGYTF. CDR3 DNA sequence: TGTGCCAGCAGCTCGGGGACATTTTCTAATGGCTACACCTTC. The whole variable domain, remainder taken from reference TRBV7-6 and TRBJ1-2, is GAGVSQSPRYKVTKRGQDVALRCDPISGHVSLYWYRQALGQGPEFLTYFNYEAQQDKSGLPNDRFSAERPEGSISTLTIQRTEQRDSAMYRCASSSGTFSNGYTFGSGTRLTVV.

V usage is TRBV5-1 and J usage is TRBJ1-2; TRBD1 might be the D (6 bases). This CDR3 spans 13 amino acids. Germline CDR1 SGHRS, CDR2 YFSETQ. The ends were cut back, 0 bases at V and 5 bases at J, with 8 bases in the middle. This chain's CDR3 is CASSLAGEYGYTF. CDR3 in DNA: TGCGCCAGCAGCTTGGCAGGGGAGTATGGCTACACCTTC. The full variable domain, completed using reference TRBV5-1 and TRBJ1-2, is KAGVTQTPRYLIKTRGQQVTLSCSPISGHRSVSWYQQTPGQGLQFLFEYFSETQRNKGNFPGRFSGRQFSNSRSEMNVSTLELGDSALYLCASSLAGEYGYTFGSGTRLTVV.

The chain carries TRBV6-1 and TRBJ2-1, with 10 bases identical to TRBD2. This CDR3 is 15 amino acids long. Germline CDR1 reads MNHNS; CDR2 reads SASEGT. Losses at the gene ends were 2 bases for V and 6 bases for J; bases not matched to a gene: 4. CDR3 sequence: CASSERTSGSNEQFF. The CDR3 DNA is TGTGCCAGCAGTGAAAGGACTAGCGGCAGCAATGAGCAGTTCTTC.

The genes are TRBV6-5 and TRBJ1-1; no reliable D call. V was cut by 6 bases and J by 5 bases, with 13 bases left in between. There are 13 residues in the CDR3. CDR1 and CDR2 (germline): MNHEY, SVGAGI. The CDR3 bases are TGTGCCAGCAGACGGGGTATCTGGACTGAAGCTTTCTTT. Translating gives CASRRGIWTEAFF.

This clone turned up a few times. The chain recombines TRBV6-1 with TRBJ2-3; D may be TRBD2 (7 bases). Per the germline V gene, CDR1 is MNHNS and CDR2 is SASEGT. This CDR3 contains 18 residues. The V end lost 0 bases, the J end lost 1 base, and 17 bases lay between the germline ends. The CDR3 is CASSEAPGGGPGTDTQYF. CDR3 bases: TGTGCCAGCAGTGAAGCGCCGGGGGGCGGTCCTGGCACAGATACGCAGTATTTT.

V gene TRBV18 combines with J gene TRBJ2-1, with 8 bases lining up with TRBD2. Per germline, CDR1 KGHSH and CDR2 LQKENI. The CDR3 has 13 residues. The V gene end was trimmed by 4 bases and the J gene end by 13 bases; junction bases not matched to a gene: 9. In nucleotides, the CDR3 is TGTGCCAGCTCACTTAGCGGGGACCCCGGTCAGTTCTTC. Residues: CASSLSGDPGQFF.

This clone was detected only once. The CDR3 protein is CASSPQPGNEQYF. In nucleotides, the CDR3 is TGCGCCAGCAGCCCGCAACCAGGGAACGAGCAGTACTTC. V gene TRBV4-3 combines with J gene TRBJ2-7; a weak D match, TRBD1 (5 bases). Germline V gene sequence: CDR1 LGHNA, CDR2 YSLEER. This CDR3 is 13 amino acids long. Deletions cut 4 bases from V and 5 bases from J, with 12 bases between.

The V call is TRBV5-1, the J call TRBJ1-2, with TRBD1 matching 7 bases. The CDR3 runs 20 residues. V shed 0 bases, J shed 6 bases, and the junction held 23 bases outside the gene matches. The V gene's germline CDR1 is SGHRS and CDR2 YFSETQ. The CDR3 is CASSLANVINWGQKWDGYTF. The CDR3 coding sequence is TGCGCCAGCAGCTTGGCCAATGTTATAAATTGGGGACAGAAATGGGATGGCTACACCTTC. Full variable domain (outside the CDR3, taken from reference TRBV5-1 and TRBJ1-2): KAGVTQTPRYLIKTRGQQVTLSCSPISGHRSVSWYQQTPGQGLQFLFEYFSETQRNKGNFPGRFSGRQFSNSRSEMNVSTLELGDSALYLCASSLANVINWGQKWDGYTFGSGTRLTVV.